This TCR beta chain was documented in a study of T cells after yellow fever vaccination. Trimming cost V 7 bases and J 0 bases, with 10 bases left between them. The CDR3 runs to 14 residues. The germline gives CDR1 LNHDA, CDR2 SQIVND (reference sequence). TCRdb redid the calling of the 5' RACE reads with MiXCR, one entry per CDR3 protein. Seen here are about 160,000 distinct CDR3 sequences, around 9.7% observed once, and the top ten hold around 40%. The clonotype was recovered from a man younger than 35 who received the YFV17D yellow fever vaccine. Specimen: CD8+ T cells sorted from PBMCs, collected 45 days after the yellow fever booster vaccination. The chain has TRBV19 and TRBJ2-1; maybe TRBD2 (6 bases). This CDR3 is CASNPGDSYNEQFF. Here the CDR3 DNA reads TGTGCCAGTAACCCGGGGGACTCCTACAATGAGCAGTTCTTC.